The 15 T cell receptor beta chains listed next were all sequenced from one sample in a study of blood T cell repertoires in COVID-19. Some clones are missing from TCRdb's copy, which holds only in-frame ones; the method was immunoSEQ multiplex PCR. The table records 67,000 or so clones, 70% to 85% of them present only once. The sample taken for sequencing was peripheral blood. These receptors were taken from a man between 65 and 85 years old with acute or convalescent COVID-19.

This clone came up once. The rearrangement joins TRBV14 to TRBJ1-4; D may be TRBD1 (5 bases). CDR3 length: 14 residues. V was pared by 4 bases and J by 8 bases, with 14 bases between. The V gene's germline CDR1 is SGHDN and CDR2 FVKESK. This CDR3 is CASSRGRGEEKLFF. The DNA of the CDR3 is TGTGCCAGCAGCCGGGGAAGGGGCGAAGAAAAACTGTTTTTT.

The chain employs TRBV11-2 and TRBJ2-7; D may be TRBD2 (6 bases). There are 15 residues in the CDR3. The germline CDR1 and CDR2 sequences are SGHAT and FQNNGV. V was trimmed by 2 bases and J by 3 bases, leaving 14 bases between them. CDR3 DNA sequence: TGTGCCAGCAGCTTACGGGGGACGGGGGACTACGAGCAGTACTTC. Protein sequence: CASSLRGTGDYEQYF.

The chain has TRBV11-3 and TRBJ2-1; 14 bases line up with TRBD2. V trimming: 0 bases; J trimming: 4 bases; junction bases outside the gene matches: 5. The length of the CDR3 is 18 residues. Looked up from germline, CDR1 is SGHNT and CDR2 is YENEEA. CDR3 nucleotide sequence: TGTGCCAGCAGCTTAGATGGGACTAGCGGGGGATTATACAATGAGCAGTTCTTC. Translated, it gives CASSLDGTSGGLYNEQFF.

In its sample, this clone ranks as large. V gene TRBV9 combines with J gene TRBJ1-1, with D perhaps matching TRBD1 (6 bases). CDR1 and CDR2 (germline): SGDLS, YYNGEE. V shed 4 bases and J shed 1 base, with 14 bases lying between them. This CDR3 spans 15 amino acids. Here the CDR3 reads CASSTGQLTNTEAFF. CDR3 in DNA: TGTGCCAGCAGCACTGGACAGCTAACGAACACTGAAGCTTTCTTT.

The V and J genes are TRBV10-2 and TRBJ1-1, with TRBD1 matching 10 bases. V shed 5 bases, J shed 8 bases, and the junction held 5 bases outside the gene matches. The V gene's germline CDR1 is WSHSY and CDR2 SAAADI. The CDR3 has 13 residues. The CDR3 reads CASSTGQGREAFF. CDR3 nucleotides: TGCGCCAGCAGTACGGGACAGGGGCGAGAAGCTTTCTTT.

This clone was counted once. The chain is built from TRBV18 and TRBJ2-2; 7 bases align to TRBD2. V gave up 3 bases and J gave up 5 bases; unmatched junction bases: 3. The CDR3 consists of 14 residues. The germline V gene has CDR1 KGHSH and CDR2 LQKENI. CDR3 DNA: TGTGCCAGCTCACCGGGACTAAGGACCGGGGAGCTGTTTTTT. Translating it yields CASSPGLRTGELFF.

The J gene is TRBJ2-5, the V gene TRBV28, with 8 positions matching TRBD2. The CDR3 is 15 residues long. The V gene end was trimmed by 6 bases and the J gene end by 9 bases; junction bases not matched to a gene: 15. Germline CDR1 MDHEN, CDR2 SYDVKM. For the CDR3, the DNA is TGTGCCAGCAGACCCGGGGGGGGGACTGCCCGGGCCCAGTACTTC. Translating it yields CASRPGGGTARAQYF.

The table lists this clone with a count of one. V usage is TRBV7-2 and J usage is TRBJ1-2; D is ambiguous. Germline loops: CDR1 SGHTA, CDR2 FQGNSA. The CDR3 contains 12 residues. Trimming left V 5 bases short and J 3 bases short, with 7 bases between. The DNA of the CDR3 is TGTGCCAGCAGCCCGGGATACTATGGCTACACCTTC. Its translation: CASSPGYYGYTF.

V and J are TRBV6-2 or TRBV6-3 and TRBJ1-5; D may be TRBD1 (5 bases). In germline, CDR1 is MNHEY, CDR2 SVGEGT. This CDR3 is built from 14 residues. The V and J ends lost 1 base and 7 bases respectively, with 11 bases between them. The CDR3 here is CASSYLGAGQPQHF. In DNA, the CDR3 is TGTGCCAGCAGTTACTTAGGGGCAGGGCAGCCCCAGCATTTT.

The chain has TRBV7-9 and TRBJ1-1; D remains ambiguous. This CDR3 is built from 15 residues. The V end lost 5 bases, the J end lost 0 bases, and 13 bases lay between the germline ends. The germline CDR1 and CDR2 sequences are SEHNR and FQNEAQ (reference sequence). The CDR3 bases are TGTGCCAGCAGCCCGCGAGGCCATTTGAACACTGAAGCTTTCTTT. This encodes CASSPRGHLNTEAFF.

A single count supports this clone. The rearrangement links TRBV28 to TRBJ1-1, with D possibly TRBD1 on 5 matching bases. The CDR3 covers 17 residues. Looked up from germline, CDR1 is MDHEN and CDR2 is SYDVKM. Trimming left V 5 bases short and J 4 bases short, with 23 bases between. CDR3 DNA sequence: TGTGCCAGCAGTACCCCAGACCTTGGGCAGGGTCCCACTGAAGCTTTCTTT. It specifies CASSTPDLGQGPTEAFF.

The genes are TRBV13 and TRBJ2-7, with D perhaps TRBD1 (6 bases). Trimming shortened V by 4 bases and J by 3 bases, and 13 bases separated the two germline ends. The germline V gene encodes CDR1 PRHDT and CDR2 FYEKMQ (reference sequence). The CDR3 extends over 14 amino acids. The CDR3 spells CASSSRDTFYEQYF. In DNA form, the CDR3 reads TGTGCCAGCAGCTCCCGGGACACCTTCTACGAGCAGTACTTC.

This clone appeared a single time. The gene calls are TRBV28 and TRBJ2-7; TRBD2 matches 7 bases. The CDR3 loop spans 15 amino acids. With V trimmed by 2 bases and J by 5 bases, 9 bases remained unmatched. Germline CDR1 and CDR2: MDHEN and SYDVKM. The CDR3 reads CASSLSGVNSDEQYF. CDR3 nucleotides: TGTGCCAGCAGTTTAAGCGGGGTTAATAGCGACGAGCAGTACTTC. The whole variable domain, remainder taken from reference TRBV28 and TRBJ2-7, is DVKVTQSSRYLVKRTGEKVFLECVQDMDHENMFWYRQDPGLGLRLIYFSYDVKMKEKGDIPEGYSVSREKKERFSLILESASTNQTSMYLCASSLSGVNSDEQYFGPGTRLTVT.

In its sample, this clone was seen a few times. The chain combines TRBV10-3 with TRBJ1-1, with D hard to call. There are 13 residues in the CDR3. V lost 10 bases, J lost 4 bases, and 16 bases lay in between. The germline gives CDR1 ENHRY, CDR2 SYGVKD. The CDR3 sequence is CATGGGIATEAFF. As DNA, the CDR3 is TGTGCCACGGGAGGAGGGATCGCCACTGAAGCTTTCTTT.

This clone appeared a single time. The chain recombines TRBV19 with TRBJ1-5, with a tentative D call TRBD1 (5 bases). Germline-derived CDR1 and CDR2 are LNHDA and SQIVND (reference sequence). V was shortened by 8 bases and J by 0 bases, with 17 bases between the two germline ends. CDR3 length equals 16 residues. CDR3 sequence (DNA): TGTGCCAGTGTCAAAGTGGGGGGAACTAGCAATCAGCCCCAGCATTTT. Its protein product is CASVKVGGTSNQPQHF.